One sample yielded the 14 T cell receptor beta chains listed below, sequenced in a study of human T cells and chemical hapten exposure. Each CDR3 protein gets one entry after TCRdb re-called the RACE reads with MiXCR. The sample has some 38,000 distinct CDR3 sequences; 8% to 10% are singletons. Time point of the sample: patch test 3, about 24 weeks after DPC sensitization. Indicated treatment: therapeutic diphenylcyclopropenone sensitization with weekly scalp DPC. Unfractionated whole blood served as the source for total RNA extraction. Sequenced here: whole blood, sampled in connection with sensitization to the hapten diphenylcyclopropenone (DPC). All receptors derive from a man in his fifties with alopecia areata. Some clones in this sample may be carry-over from other donors' samples.

The sample holds a few counts of this clonotype. CDR3 sequence reads: CASISGDEQYF. The CDR3, as DNA: TGTGCCAGCATCTCAGGGGACGAGCAGTACTTC. The gene calls are TRBV28 and TRBJ2-7, with a tentative D call TRBD1 (6 bases). V lost 7 bases and J 5 bases, leaving 9 bases between the germline ends. The CDR3 is 11 amino acids. Per germline, CDR1 MDHEN and CDR2 SYDVKM.

This chain uses TRBV7-2 with TRBJ2-3, with 9 nucleotides matching TRBD1. CDR3 length: 14 residues. The junction had 4 bases not matched to a gene; V was cut back by 5 bases and J by 4 bases. Germline loops: CDR1 SGHTA, CDR2 FQGNSA. This chain's CDR3 is CASSRRDRADTQYF. CDR3 nucleotide sequence: TGTGCCAGCAGCCGCAGGGACAGGGCAGATACGCAGTATTTT.

V gene TRBV28 combines with J gene TRBJ2-7; 7 positions match TRBD2. Germline-derived CDR1 and CDR2 are MDHEN and SYDVKM. With V trimmed by 2 bases and J by 1 base, 2 bases remained unmatched. The CDR3 is 14 amino acids. CDR3 DNA sequence: TGTGCCAGCAGTTTAATGGGGGGGTCCTACGAGCAGTACTTC. As protein: CASSLMGGSYEQYF.

The rearrangement joins TRBV28 to TRBJ1-2; perhaps TRBD1 as D (6 bases). V lost 5 bases to trimming and J lost 5 bases, with 6 bases between them. The CDR3 loop spans 11 amino acids. Germline V gene lookup returns CDR1 MDHEN and CDR2 SYDVKM. CDR3 coding DNA: TGTGCCAGCAGTGGACAGTATGGCTACACCTTC. Translated: CASSGQYGYTF.

This clonotype was picked up many times. The chain carries TRBV27 and TRBJ2-2; D is undetermined. The length of the CDR3 is 12 residues. From germline, CDR1 is MNHEY and CDR2 SMNVEV (reference sequence). Trimming shortened V by 0 bases and J by 8 bases, and 4 bases separated the two germline ends. The CDR3 region is CASSLSKGELFF. Written as DNA, the CDR3 is TGTGCCAGCAGTTTATCAAAGGGGGAGCTGTTTTTT.

At least ten counts were recorded for this clonotype. The chain links TRBV11-2 to TRBJ2-2; 7 bases match TRBD2. CDR3 length: 16 residues. Germline assignment: CDR1 SGHAT and CDR2 FQNNGV. With 1 base clipped from V and 2 bases from J, the junction kept 4 bases outside the gene matches. The CDR3 nucleotides read TGTGCCAGCAGCTTAGCGCCTAGCGGAAACACCGGGGAGCTGTTTTTT. Translated: CASSLAPSGNTGELFF.

The rearrangement joins TRBV5-1 to TRBJ1-6, with 11 bases identical to TRBD1. There are 17 residues in the CDR3. Looked up from germline, CDR1 is SGHRS and CDR2 is YFSETQ. V dropped 3 bases and J dropped 10; count of bases not matched to a gene: 12. The DNA of the CDR3 is TGCGCCAGCAGCTCTCAGCCCGGACAGGGGGCAAACTCACCCCTCCACTTT. It encodes CASSSQPGQGANSPLHF.

This clonotype was counted many times. This chain joins TRBV5-1 and TRBJ2-3; D not certain. V was cut by 4 bases and J by 2 bases, with 11 bases left in between. The CDR3 consists of 14 residues. Germline V CDR1 and CDR2: SGHRS, YFSETQ. The CDR3 region has the DNA TGCGCCAGCAGCCCGGGCGAGGACACAGATACGCAGTATTTT. It is translated as CASSPGEDTDTQYF.

Worth noting for this clonotype: A much larger clone differs from this one at a single base, so this may be a read error. The chain employs TRBV30 and TRBJ2-3, with D possibly matching TRBD2 (5 bases). The CDR3 spans 14 residues. CDR1 is GTSNPN, CDR2 SVGIG, per germline (reference sequence). In DNA form, the CDR3 reads TGTGCCCGGAGTGTACGAGGGAGCACAGATACGCAGTATTTT. Amino acids: CARSVRGSTDTQYF. Based on the CDR3 plus reference TRBV30 and TRBJ2-3, the full variable domain is SQTIHQWPATLVQPVGSPLSLECTVEGTSNPNLYWYRQAAGRGLQLLFYSVGIGQISSEVPQNLSASRPQDRQFILSSKKLLLSDSGFYLCARSVRGSTDTQYFGPGTRLTVL.

This clonotype was picked up many times. This chain connects TRBV6-6 to TRBJ2-1; 8 bases fit TRBD2. V shed 6 bases and J 3 bases; nucleotides not matched to a gene: 7. The CDR3 runs to 15 residues. The V gene's germline CDR1 is MNHNY and CDR2 SVGAGI (reference sequence). The CDR3 reads CASSQAGAVYNEQFF. The DNA for the CDR3 is TGTGCCAGCAGCCAAGCGGGGGCCGTCTACAATGAGCAGTTCTTC.

This clonotype appeared many times. The rearrangement uses TRBV7-6 and TRBJ1-4; maybe TRBD1 (5 bases). This CDR3 is 14 amino acids long. Germline V gene data show CDR1 as SGHVS and CDR2 as FNYEAQ. With 1 base removed from V and 5 bases from J, the gap between germline ends came to 8 bases. CDR3 in amino acids: CASSLVYRNEKLFF. The CDR3 nucleotides read TGTGCCAGCAGCTTAGTCTACAGGAATGAAAAACTGTTTTTT.

This clonotype was observed at least ten times. The genes are TRBV7-6 and TRBJ1-5; 9 bases map to TRBD1. The germline V gene encodes CDR1 SGHVS and CDR2 FNYEAQ. CDR3 length: 15 amino acids. The ends lost 1 base at V and 2 bases at J; junction bases unmatched: 0. CDR3 bases: TGTGCCAGCAGCTTAGGGACAGGGGGCAATCAGCCCCAGCATTTT. Translating it yields CASSLGTGGNQPQHF.

This clonotype came up many times. This chain connects TRBV28 to TRBJ2-1, with TRBD1 matching over 10 bases. The CDR3 is made up of 17 amino acids. V lost 3 bases to trimming and J lost 8 bases; unmatched junction nucleotides: 13. Germline V gives CDR1 MDHEN, CDR2 SYDVKM. CDR3 sequence reads: CASSFLPGTGDGYEQFF. As DNA, the CDR3 is TGTGCCAGCAGTTTTTTACCCGGGACAGGGGACGGCTATGAGCAGTTCTTC.

The V call is TRBV29-1, the J call TRBJ2-4; no clear D. Germline V gene data show CDR1 as SQVTM and CDR2 as ANQGSEA. This CDR3 is built from 12 residues. The V end lost 7 bases, the J end lost 1 base, and 8 bases lay between the germline ends. The CDR3 DNA reads TGCAGCGCTACCGAGGCCAAAAACATTCAGTACTTC. Its translation: CSATEAKNIQYF.